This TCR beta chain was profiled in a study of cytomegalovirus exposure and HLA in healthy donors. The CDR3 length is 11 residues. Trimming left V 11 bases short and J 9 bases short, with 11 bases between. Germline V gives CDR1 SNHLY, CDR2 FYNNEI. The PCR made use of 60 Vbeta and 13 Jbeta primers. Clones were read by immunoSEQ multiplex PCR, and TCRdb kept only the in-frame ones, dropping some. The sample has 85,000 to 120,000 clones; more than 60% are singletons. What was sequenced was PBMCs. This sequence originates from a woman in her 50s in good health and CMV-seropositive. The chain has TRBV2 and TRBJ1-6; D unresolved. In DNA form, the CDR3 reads TGTGCCGCTCACGAGGGTTCACCCCTCCACTTT. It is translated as CAAHEGSPLHF.